Following are 14 T cell receptor beta chains from one sample sequenced in a study of T cell responses to AZD1222 COVID-19 vaccine. Assay used: immunoSEQ multiplex PCR; TCRdb lists only in-frame clones, some missing. The sample records approximately 140,000 clones, about 93% being singletons. This specimen was peripheral blood, taken on day 0 of MenACWY control vaccination. These receptors came from an adult in good health.

The chain couples TRBV5-1 to TRBJ1-1; D uncertain. The CDR3 spans 16 residues. Trimming stripped 0 bases from V and 0 bases from J, with 12 bases between. CDR1 is SGHRS, CDR2 YFSETQ, per germline. Here the CDR3 DNA reads TGCGCCAGCAGCTTGGGCAGCCCGATCTTGAACACTGAAGCTTTCTTT. Translating it yields CASSLGSPILNTEAFF.

The chain recombines TRBV6-5 with TRBJ1-2; tentative D call: TRBD1 (5 bases). Germline CDR1 is MNHEY and CDR2 is SVGAGI. This CDR3 comprises 15 residues. V was clipped by 5 bases and J by 3 bases, with 16 bases between them. CDR3 loop: CASSKQDRAHYGYTF. The CDR3 nucleotides are TGTGCCAGCAGTAAACAGGATAGGGCCCACTATGGCTACACCTTC.

The chain couples TRBV19 to TRBJ2-3; the match to TRBD2 covers 9 bases. Germline lookup yields CDR1 LNHDA and CDR2 SQIVND (reference sequence). The CDR3 runs to 15 residues. V gave up 4 bases and J gave up 0 bases; unmatched junction bases: 2. CDR3 in amino acids: CASSTTSGSTDTQYF. CDR3 coding DNA: TGTGCCAGTAGTACCACTAGCGGGAGCACAGATACGCAGTATTTT.

Concerning this clone: The junction does not match germline at one end; this may be a read error. The V gene is TRBV7-7, the J gene TRBJ1-2; 10 bases agree with TRBD1. Per germline, CDR1 SSHAT and CDR2 FNYEAQ (reference sequence). The CDR3 runs to 16 residues. In nucleotides, the CDR3 is TGTGCTAGCAGCTTAGAGGTGGGGGACAGGGGATATGGCTACACCTTC. As protein: CASSLEVGDRGYGYTF.

The DNA of the CDR3 is TGCGCCAGCCGGACTAGCGGGGGGACTGAGCAGTTCTTC. Translated: CASRTSGGTEQFF. The chain is built from TRBV10-2 and TRBJ2-1; 14 bases match TRBD2. This CDR3 region has 13 residues. Per germline, CDR1 WSHSY and CDR2 SAAADI. The V and J ends lost 8 bases and 9 bases, in that order; junction bases with no gene match: 3.

This chain joins TRBV7-6 and TRBJ2-7; TRBD1 or TRBD2 may be the D gene (5 bases each). CDR1 and CDR2 from the germline V gene are SGHVS and FNYEAQ. Trimming took off 0 bases at V and 2 bases at J, with 14 bases between the two ends. This CDR3 has 16 residues. The CDR3 region has the DNA TGTGCCAGCAGCTTAGCCGGGACGGTTCCTCCCTACGAGCAGTACTTC. This sequence encodes CASSLAGTVPPYEQYF. The full variable domain, in which reference TRBV7-6 and TRBJ2-7 provide the parts outside the CDR3, is GAGVSQSPRYKVTKRGQDVALRCDPISGHVSLYWYRQALGQGPEFLTYFNYEAQQDKSGLPNDRFSAERPEGSISTLTIQRTEQRDSAMYRCASSLAGTVPPYEQYFGPGTRLTVT.

This clone has a handful of counts. The chain links TRBV7-9 to TRBJ1-1; weak D call: TRBD1 (5 bases). The CDR3 runs 16 residues. V shed 5 bases and J shed 3 bases, with 19 bases lying between them. Looked up from germline, CDR1 is SEHNR and CDR2 is FQNEAQ (reference sequence). CDR3 region: CASSPSFGGRDTEAFF. CDR3 sequence (DNA): TGTGCCAGCAGCCCCTCCTTTGGGGGGAGGGACACTGAAGCTTTCTTT.

The chain recombines TRBV11-2 with TRBJ2-1; TRBD1 aligns across 7 bases. Germline CDR1 reads SGHAT; CDR2 reads FQNNGV. The CDR3 loop spans 15 amino acids. The V and J ends lost 5 bases and 0 bases, in that order; junction bases with no gene match: 4. The CDR3 region is CASSVGQSSYNEQFF. The CDR3 coding sequence is TGTGCCAGCAGCGTGGGACAGAGCTCCTACAATGAGCAGTTCTTC.

V is TRBV20-1 and J is TRBJ2-7; the match to TRBD2 covers 9 bases. V trimming: 3 bases; J trimming: 2 bases; junction bases outside the gene matches: 5. The CDR3 is made up of 14 amino acids. Looked up from germline, CDR1 is DFQATT and CDR2 is SNEGSKA (reference sequence). CDR3 amino acids: CSASSGSEPYEQYF. The DNA of the CDR3 is TGCAGTGCTAGTAGCGGGAGTGAGCCCTACGAGCAGTACTTC.

The genes are TRBV9 and TRBJ1-2; no clear D. Germline CDR1 and CDR2: SGDLS and YYNGEE. The CDR3 consists of 14 residues. Trimming shortened V by 0 bases and J by 3 bases, and 9 bases separated the two germline ends. The CDR3 protein is CASSVGAEDYGYTF. The CDR3 nucleotides are TGTGCCAGCAGCGTAGGTGCAGAGGACTATGGCTACACCTTC.

In this sample, this clone turned up once. The CDR3 region is CASSYSPGDTEAFF. As DNA, the CDR3 is TGTGCCAGCAGTTACTCGCCTGGGGACACTGAAGCTTTCTTT. This sequence joins TRBV6-5 and TRBJ1-1; unclear D gene. The V end was cut by 0 bases, the J end by 3 bases, with 8 bases between. The germline V gene encodes CDR1 MNHEY and CDR2 SVGAGI. The CDR3 is made up of 14 amino acids.

Comment on this clone: Different DNA sequences within this sample yield the same CDR3. The rearrangement uses TRBV20-1 and TRBJ1-2; the D gene is possibly TRBD1 (6 bases). Germline CDR1 is DFQATT and CDR2 is SNEGSKA (reference sequence). The CDR3 totals 11 residues. CDR3 in amino acids: CSATGNYGYTF. CDR3 in DNA: TGCAGCGCAACAGGGAACTATGGCTACACCTTC.

J is TRBJ1-4 and V is TRBV9, with D possibly being TRBD1 (5 bases). In germline, CDR1 is SGDLS, CDR2 YYNGEE. This CDR3 comprises 15 residues. Trimming pared 2 bases from V and 4 bases from J, leaving 12 bases between. The chain's CDR3 is CASSVDSGFNEKLFF. In DNA form, the CDR3 reads TGTGCCAGCAGCGTCGACAGTGGTTTTAATGAAAAACTGTTTTTT.

The V and J genes are TRBV5-4 and TRBJ2-4; 8 bases are a match to TRBD1. Germline CDR1 is SGHNT and CDR2 is YYREEE (reference sequence). The CDR3 contains 16 residues. V was pared by 4 bases and J by 4 bases, with 10 bases of the junction left unmatched. As DNA, the CDR3 is TGTGCCAGCAGCCCTGGACAGGGACCACATAAAAACATTCAGTACTTC. Residues: CASSPGQGPHKNIQYF.